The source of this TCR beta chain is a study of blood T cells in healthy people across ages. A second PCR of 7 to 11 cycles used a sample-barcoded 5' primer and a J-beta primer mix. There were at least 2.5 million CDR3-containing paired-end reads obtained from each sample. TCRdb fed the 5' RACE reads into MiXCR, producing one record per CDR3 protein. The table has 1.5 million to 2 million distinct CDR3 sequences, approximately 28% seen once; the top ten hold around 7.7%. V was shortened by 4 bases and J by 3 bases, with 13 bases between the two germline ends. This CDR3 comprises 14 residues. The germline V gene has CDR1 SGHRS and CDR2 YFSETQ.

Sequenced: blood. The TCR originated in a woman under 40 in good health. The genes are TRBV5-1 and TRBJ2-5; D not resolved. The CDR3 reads CASSPRQEKETQYF. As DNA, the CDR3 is TGCGCCAGCAGCCCGCGGCAGGAGAAAGAGACCCAGTACTTC.